This TCR beta chain emerged from a study of shared clonotypes between healthy human individuals. Study at large: Plates per donor: three CD4 naive, three CD4 memory, two CD8 naive, one CD8 memory.

The study drew all its donors from Caucasian adults living in Nashville, Tennessee. This CDR3 region has 13 residues. CDR1 is SGHNT, CDR2 YYREEE, per germline (reference sequence). Trimming took off 0 bases at V and 4 bases at J, with 6 bases between the two ends. Clones were read by immunoSEQ multiplex PCR, and TCRdb kept only the in-frame ones, dropping some. The data contain 2.3 million or so clones, more than 85% of them singletons. Details on this clone: Other DNA sequences from this sample encode an identical CDR3 as well.

This receptor was identified in a man aged 18 to 29 in good health. Some clones in this sample may be carry-over from other donors' samples. The material sequenced was naive CD4+ T cells from PBMCs. The subset denotes: CD45RA+ positively selected. The chain recombines TRBV5-4 with TRBJ2-3; D call uncertain. The CDR3 loop is CASSLGGPDTQYF. CDR3 DNA: TGTGCCAGCAGCTTGGGAGGTCCAGATACGCAGTATTTT.